The 16 T cell receptor beta chains below come from one sample, sequenced in a study of blood T cell repertoires in COVID-19. Sequenced by immunoSEQ multiplex PCR; TCRdb stores in-frame clones only, minus some. The repertoire holds 100,000 or so clones, roughly 78% seen once, with 5.5% to 7.5% in the top ten. Sequenced material: peripheral blood. These receptors were obtained from a man aged 50-60 years with active or convalescent COVID-19.

J is TRBJ1-5 and V is TRBV24-1, with a tentative D call TRBD1 (6 bases). From germline, CDR1 is KGHDR and CDR2 SFDVKD. Trimming took 1 base from V and 6 from J, leaving 9 bases between them. The CDR3 consists of 14 residues. The CDR3 region has the DNA TGTGCCACCAGTGATTTACAGGGCACTCAGCCCCAGCATTTT. Translation: CATSDLQGTQPQHF.

The chain combines TRBV29-1 with TRBJ2-1; 7 nucleotides line up with TRBD2. Germline values: CDR1 SQVTM, CDR2 ANQGSEA. This CDR3 contains 13 residues. The ends lost 8 bases at V and 1 base at J; junction bases unmatched: 5. CDR3 bases: TGCAGCTTACAGCGGGGTTCCTACAATGAGCAGTTCTTC. Translated: CSLQRGSYNEQFF.

V usage is TRBV7-7 and J usage is TRBJ2-5; a weak D match, TRBD2 (5 bases). The V end lost 5 bases, the J end lost 2 bases, and 15 bases lay between the germline ends. Germline CDR1 is SSHAT and CDR2 is FNYEAQ (reference sequence). The CDR3 sequence is 15 residues long. The CDR3 DNA follows: TGTGCCAGCAGCCTACGTCTTCCGGGACAAGAGACCCAGTACTTC. Translated, it gives CASSLRLPGQETQYF. The full variable domain, rest sourced from reference TRBV7-7 and TRBJ2-5, is GAGVSQSPRYKVTKRGQDVTLRCDPISSHATLYWYQQALGQGPEFLTYFNYEAQPDKSGLPSDRFSAERPEGSISTLTIQRTEQRDSAMYRCASSLRLPGQETQYFGPGTRLLVL.

This rearrangement joins TRBV10-2 to TRBJ1-2; D possibly corresponds to TRBD1 (5 bases). V shed 2 bases and J shed 5 bases, with 18 bases lying between them. The CDR3 totals 16 residues. CDR1 and CDR2 (germline): WSHSY, SAAADI. For the CDR3, the DNA is TGCGCCAGCAGTGAGAGGGGTGGAGGAGGGGTTTATGGCTACACCTTC. This encodes CASSERGGGGVYGYTF.

This chain connects TRBV7-2 to TRBJ2-7; D possibly corresponds to TRBD1 (6 bases). The V and J ends lost 3 bases and 1 base respectively, with 19 bases between them. CDR1 and CDR2 (germline): SGHTA, FQGNSA. The CDR3 is 17 residues long. CDR3 protein: CASSLNPTGPLSYEQYF. The CDR3 DNA is TGTGCCAGCAGCTTGAACCCCACAGGGCCGCTTTCCTACGAGCAGTACTTC.

V and J are TRBV7-9 and TRBJ2-1; the match to TRBD2 covers 9 bases. The germline V gene has CDR1 SEHNR and CDR2 FQNEAQ (reference sequence). The CDR3 runs to 16 residues. Unmatched junction bases numbered 6, after V lost 0 bases and J lost 6 bases. In DNA form, the CDR3 reads TGTGCCAGCAGCTTAGCGACTAGCGGTGTCGGCAATGAGCAGTTCTTC. Translated: CASSLATSGVGNEQFF.

The chain recombines TRBV18 with TRBJ2-5, with 7 bases matching TRBD1. The CDR3 sequence is 13 residues long. V shed 5 bases and J 7 bases; nucleotides not matched to a gene: 7. The germline V gene encodes CDR1 KGHSH and CDR2 LQKENI. The CDR3 protein is CASSTGTEATQYF. The CDR3 DNA follows: TGTGCCAGCTCAACGGGGACAGAGGCGACCCAGTACTTC.

The chain joins TRBV5-1 to TRBJ1-1; 7 bases fit TRBD1. This CDR3 region has 13 residues. Germline V lookup: CDR1 SGHRS, CDR2 YFSETQ. The J segment lost 6 bases and the V segment lost 4 bases, leaving 6 bases of the junction unmatched. This chain's CDR3 is CASSRDSVAEAFF. The CDR3 nucleotides read TGCGCCAGCAGCCGGGACAGTGTCGCTGAAGCTTTCTTT.

The chain links TRBV6-2 or TRBV6-3 to TRBJ2-3; 7 nucleotides agree with TRBD2. The CDR3 is made up of 14 amino acids. CDR1 and CDR2 (germline): MNHEY, SVGEGT. Trimming at V came to 2 bases and at J to 3 bases, leaving 2 bases not matched to a gene. The chain's CDR3 is CASSYRGGTDTQYF. The CDR3 bases are TGTGCCAGCAGTTACCGGGGAGGGACAGATACGCAGTATTTT.

The V and J genes are TRBV28 and TRBJ2-7, with a weak D call TRBD1 (6 bases). The CDR3 has 15 amino acids. Trimming cost V 7 bases and J 5 bases, with 21 bases left between them. Germline CDR1 is MDHEN and CDR2 is SYDVKM. The CDR3: CASIPHQGNFDEQYF. CDR3 nucleotide sequence: TGTGCCAGCATTCCCCACCAGGGGAATTTTGACGAGCAGTACTTC. Variable domain in full (rest from reference TRBV28 and TRBJ2-7): DVKVTQSSRYLVKRTGEKVFLECVQDMDHENMFWYRQDPGLGLRLIYFSYDVKMKEKGDIPEGYSVSREKKERFSLILESASTNQTSMYLCASIPHQGNFDEQYFGPGTRLTVT.

V is TRBV14 and J is TRBJ1-3; D call uncertain. CDR1 is SGHDN and CDR2 is FVKESK in the germline V gene. V lost 1 base and J 0 bases, leaving 7 bases between the germline ends. The CDR3 has 15 residues. CDR3 nucleotides: TGTGCCAGCAGCCAAGTGGCCCTCTCTGGAAACACCATATATTTT. It encodes CASSQVALSGNTIYF.

The V gene is TRBV6-5, the J gene TRBJ2-1; 8 nucleotides align to TRBD2. Germline V gene data show CDR1 as MNHEY and CDR2 as SVGAGI. There are 14 residues in the CDR3. With 7 bases clipped from V and 6 bases from J, the junction kept 8 bases outside the gene matches. The DNA for the CDR3 is TGTGCCAGCATAGGCCCCGGGGGGGTCAATGAGCAGTTCTTC. Amino acid sequence: CASIGPGGVNEQFF.

The gene calls are TRBV15 and TRBJ2-1; the D gene is possibly TRBD1 (6 bases). From germline, CDR1 is LNHNV and CDR2 YYDKDF (reference sequence). V was shortened by 2 bases and J by 8 bases, with 7 bases between the two germline ends. The CDR3 contains 12 residues. The CDR3 bases are TGTGCCACCAGCAGACAGGGGTATGAGCAGTTCTTC. Translated, it gives CATSRQGYEQFF.

The chain uses TRBV4-2 and TRBJ2-5; TRBD2 might be the D (5 bases). V was trimmed by 2 bases and J by 4 bases, leaving 11 bases between them. Germline V gene lookup returns CDR1 LGHNA and CDR2 YNFKEQ. This CDR3 comprises 14 residues. The CDR3 loop is CASSQRGEGETQYF. The CDR3 DNA sequence: TGTGCCAGCAGCCAACGCGGCGAGGGAGAGACCCAGTACTTC.

V and J are TRBV29-1 and TRBJ1-3; tentatively, D is TRBD1 (6 bases). CDR3 size: 14 residues. Germline V CDR1 and CDR2: SQVTM, ANQGSEA. Trimming took 6 bases from V and 2 from J, leaving 14 bases between them. The CDR3 coding sequence is TGCAGCGTCCTAACCGGGACAACTGGAAACACCATATATTTT. Residues: CSVLTGTTGNTIYF.

This clone was observed a few times. The J gene is TRBJ2-7, the V gene TRBV11-2; maybe TRBD2 (5 bases). The CDR3 contains 14 residues. The V gene's germline CDR1 is SGHAT and CDR2 FQNNGV. V was shortened by 0 bases and J by 4 bases, with 10 bases between the two germline ends. CDR3 region: CASSLDLWRYEQYV. In nucleotides, the CDR3 is TGTGCCAGCAGCTTAGACTTATGGAGGTACGAGCAGTACGTC.